This T cell receptor (beta chain) derives from a study of control samples from healthy donors and cancer patients. The CDR3 is 16 amino acids. Germline V gives CDR1 KGHSH, CDR2 LQKENI. The junction had 12 bases not matched to a gene; V was cut back by 4 bases and J by 4 bases. TCRdb keeps only in-frame clones here, not all; method: immunoSEQ multiplex PCR. The sample contains 250,000 to 300,000 clones, more than 65% of which appear only once. This sequence joins TRBV18 and TRBJ1-2, with 7 bases identical to TRBD1. Sequencing used PBMCs. The sequence came from an older woman with lung cancer. The CDR3 bases are TGTGCCAGCTCACAGGGAAACCAGGGGGGCCTCTATGGCTACACCTTC. Protein sequence: CASSQGNQGGLYGYTF.